The clone carrying this T cell receptor beta chain was seen just once. This entry belongs to a study of blood T cell repertoires in COVID-19. Study-level information: COVID-19 samples, acute and convalescent, were from the United States, Italy and Spain. The cDNA or gDNA used as material had been derived from T cells, B-cell-depleted T cells, or PBMCs.

It was during active infection that Seattle patients were enrolled and then longitudinally followed. Per the original data handling: For nucleated cells, counts were estimated from reference gene primer amplification. The method was immunoSEQ multiplex PCR; TCRdb's version includes in-frame clones alone and lacks a portion of them. The DNA gave D and trimming, while V, J and clone size come from that table. The sample holds approximately 480,000 clones, 85% to 90% seen once. The V gene's germline CDR1 is SGHNT and CDR2 YYREEE (reference sequence). The CDR3 contains 13 residues. Trimming stripped 0 bases from V and 2 bases from J, with 4 bases between.

Sequences were obtained from peripheral blood. The rearrangement links TRBV5-4 to TRBJ2-3; D gene uncertain. The TCR comes from a man aged 18 to 30 with COVID-19, enrolled during active disease. This CDR3 is CASSLVSTDTQYF. The CDR3 DNA is TGTGCCAGCAGCTTGGTCTCCACAGATACGCAGTATTTT. Combining the CDR3 with reference TRBV5-4 and TRBJ2-3 gives the whole variable domain ETGVTQSPTHLIKTRGQQVTLRCSSQSGHNTVSWYQQALGQGPQFIFQYYREEENGRGNFPPRFSGLQFPNYSSELNVNALELDDSALYLCASSLVSTDTQYFGPGTRLTVL.